This is a list of T cell receptor beta chains from one sample in a study of breast tumors, draining lymph nodes, adjacent tissues. Each CDR3 protein is one row after TCRdb ran MiXCR on the multiplex PCR reads. The table shows about 200,000 distinct CDR3 sequences, with over 25% occurring only once. The sequenced material came from axillary lymph node tissue. These receptors came from a female donor with breast cancer. Some clones in this sample may be carry-over from other donors' samples. Both conserved end residues are part of each CDR3. D genes are given only for firm matches. Size is stated for part of the rows, as once, few or many counts, or as a class when the clone is expanded.

>TRBD1|TRBJ1-2|TRBV2|many
CASTSQGSYGYTF
TGTGCCAGCACTTCACAGGGGAGCTATGGCTACACCTTC
>.|TRBJ1-2|TRBV20-1|many
CSARPPTSYGYTF
TGCAGTGCTAGACCCCCGACCTCCTATGGCTACACCTTC
>TRBD1|TRBJ2-3|TRBV9|many
CASSGDRAISTDTQYF
TGTGCCAGCAGCGGGGACAGGGCGATAAGCACAGATACGCAGTATTTT
>TRBD1|TRBJ2-1|TRBV7-6|.
CASSLGQGAVYNEQFF
TGTGCCAGCAGCTTAGGACAGGGGGCTGTCTACAATGAGCAGTTCTTC
>TRBD1|TRBJ1-5|TRBV12-3/TRBV12-4|many
CASRDTTGGQPQHF
TGTGCCAGCAGGGATACGACAGGGGGTCAGCCCCAGCATTTT
>.|TRBJ1-2|TRBV12-3/TRBV12-4|.
CASSRQGFGYTF
TGTGCCAGCAGTCGCCAGGGTTTTGGCTACACCTTC
>TRBD2|TRBJ2-7|TRBV30|many
CAWGTRRHEQYF
TGTGCCTGGGGGACTAGGAGGCACGAGCAGTACTTC
>.|TRBJ1-2|TRBV4-1|many
CASRSPGRTDGYTF
TGCGCCAGCAGATCACCGGGACGGACCGATGGCTACACCTTC
>TRBD2|TRBJ2-7|TRBV7-2|many
CASSSGGTSGAYEQYF
TGTGCCAGCAGCTCAGGGGGTACTAGCGGGGCCTACGAGCAGTACTTC
>.|TRBJ2-6|TRBV6-4|.
CASSDSSRSGVNVLTF
TGTGCCAGCAGTGACTCGTCACGCTCTGGGGTCAACGTCCTGACTTTC
>.|TRBJ2-1|TRBV6-6|.
CASSPSPGFNEQFF
TGTGCCAGCAGTCCCTCCCCGGGTTTTAATGAGCAGTTCTTC
>.|TRBJ2-1|TRBV9|once
CASSSTGEQFF
TGTGCCAGCAGCTCTACGGGGGAGCAGTTCTTC
>.|TRBJ2-5|TRBV10-3|.
CAISPNQGAGQSQETQYF
TGTGCCATCAGTCCAAATCAGGGAGCTGGACAGTCACAAGAGACCCAGTACTTC
>TRBD1|TRBJ1-2|TRBV18|many
CASSRGGAEGYTF
TGTGCCAGCTCGCGAGGGGGCGCGGAAGGCTACACCTTC
>TRBD2|TRBJ2-3|TRBV20-1|many
CSARRGASTDTQYF
TGCAGTGCTAGGCGGGGGGCCAGCACAGATACGCAGTATTTT
>.|TRBJ1-5|TRBV7-9|many
CASSLQGNQPQHF
TGTGCCAGCAGCTTGCAGGGCAATCAGCCCCAGCATTTT
>TRBD1|TRBJ2-3|TRBV5-8|many
CASSLGVEGGTTDTQYF
TGTGCCAGCAGCTTGGGGGTGGAAGGGGGCACCACAGATACGCAGTATTTT
>TRBD2|TRBJ2-7|TRBV2|many
CASSDPTSGGYEQYF
TGTGCCAGCAGTGACCCGACTAGCGGGGGCTACGAGCAGTACTTC
>.|TRBJ1-2|TRBV3-1|many
CASSQDRAEGGGYTF
TGTGCCAGCAGCCAAGATAGAGCGGAGGGAGGGGGCTACACCTTC
>TRBD1|TRBJ1-4|TRBV6-6|many
CASRPSTGSNEKLFF
TGTGCCAGCAGACCCTCGACAGGGTCAAATGAAAAACTGTTTTTT
>TRBD1|TRBJ1-2|TRBV11-2|.
CASSQRDRDGYTF
TGTGCCAGCAGCCAGCGGGACAGGGATGGCTACACCTTC
>.|TRBJ1-6|TRBV25-1|.
CASSVSSYNSPLHF
TGTGCCAGCAGTGTTAGCTCCTATAATTCACCCCTCCACTTT
>.|TRBJ1-4|TRBV18|few
CASSPSIGGDEKLFF
TGTGCCAGCTCACCCAGTATAGGGGGAGATGAAAAACTGTTTTTT
>TRBD1|TRBJ1-6|TRBV2|.
CASSKDRGGRGNSPLHF
TGTGCCAGCAGTAAGGACAGGGGCGGGAGGGGTAATTCACCCCTCCACTTT
>TRBD1|TRBJ2-5|TRBV11-2|.
CASRATGGVETQYF
TGTGCCAGCAGGGCGACAGGGGGCGTAGAGACCCAGTACTTC
>TRBD1|TRBJ1-1|TRBV5-1|.
CASSLGGTGWNTEAFF
TGCGCCAGCAGCTTGGGGGGGACAGGGTGGAACACTGAAGCTTTCTTT
>.|TRBJ1-5|TRBV2|many
CASRETGDSNQPQHF
TGTGCCAGCAGGGAAACAGGAGATAGCAATCAGCCCCAGCATTTT
>.|TRBJ2-6|TRBV2|many
CASSPDSSGANVLTF
TGTGCCAGCAGCCCCGACAGTTCTGGGGCCAACGTCCTGACTTTC
>.|TRBJ1-3|TRBV7-9|many
CASSLTSRNTIYF
TGTGCCAGCAGCTTGACAAGCAGAAACACCATATATTTT
>.|TRBJ1-3|TRBV5-1|.
CASSFGIRTKGTDSTSSGNTIYF
TGCGCCAGCAGCTTTGGGATCCGGACAAAGGGGACCGATTCCACTTCCTCTGGAAACACCATATATTTT
>TRBD2|TRBJ2-3|TRBV2|many
CASISGLAGTDTQYF
TGTGCCAGCATATCGGGGCTAGCGGGCACAGATACGCAGTATTTT
>.|TRBJ2-3|TRBV7-3|.
CASSLQSADTQCF
TGTGCCAGCAGCCTACAGTCGGCAGATACGCAGTGTTTT
>.|TRBJ2-4|TRBV20-1|few
CSARDQTRGENIQYF
TGCAGTGCTAGAGATCAGACTAGGGGGGAAAACATTCAGTACTTC
>TRBD1|TRBJ2-7|TRBV11-2|.
CASSFRGLDYEQYF
TGTGCCAGCAGCTTCAGGGGGTTGGACTACGAGCAGTACTTC
>.|TRBJ1-2|TRBV25-1|many
CASSEDYGYTF
TGTGCCAGCAGTGAAGACTATGGCTACACCTTC
>.|TRBJ1-1|TRBV20-1|.
CSAMPQVNTEAFF
TGCAGTGCTATGCCCCAGGTGAACACTGAAGCTTTCTTT
>.|TRBJ1-1|TRBV7-2|.
CASSPRGVSRNTEAFF
TGTGCCAGCAGCCCCAGGGGTGTTTCAAGGAACACTGAAGCTTTCTTT
>.|TRBJ2-5|TRBV19|many
CASSIGGYETQYF
TGTGCCAGTAGTATCGGGGGCTACGAGACCCAGTACTTC
>TRBD1|TRBJ1-1|TRBV20-1|few
CSARGETGDTEAFF
TGCAGTGCTAGAGGGGAGACAGGGGACACTGAAGCTTTCTTT
>.|TRBJ2-1|TRBV2|many
CASSVSNEQFF
TGTGCCAGCAGTGTAAGCAATGAGCAGTTCTTC
>TRBD1|TRBJ1-6|TRBV11-2|many
CASSADRGSPLHF
TGTGCCAGCAGCGCCGACAGGGGTTCACCCCTCCACTTT
>.|TRBJ2-1|TRBV10-2|many
CASRDQGQGYNEQFF
TGCGCCAGCAGGGACCAGGGTCAGGGGTACAATGAGCAGTTCTTC
>.|TRBJ1-1|TRBV30|.
CAWSSGRTEAFF
TGTGCCTGGAGTTCCGGAAGGACTGAAGCTTTCTTT
>.|TRBJ2-7|TRBV3-1|many
CASSQETGQPYEQYF
TGTGCCAGCAGCCAAGAGACTGGACAACCCTACGAGCAGTACTTC
>.|TRBJ2-7|TRBV27|few
CANRSGGHEQYF
TGTGCCAACCGTTCCGGCGGGCACGAGCAGTACTTC
>.|TRBJ2-5|TRBV11-2|many
CASSPYPSAEETQYF
TGTGCCAGCAGCCCTTACCCCAGCGCCGAAGAGACCCAGTACTTC
>.|TRBJ1-3|TRBV6-5|many
CASSPDRRNTIYF
TGTGCCAGCAGTCCGGACCGCAGAAACACCATATATTTT
>TRBD2|TRBJ2-7|TRBV6-5|many
CASSPGTSGSEQYF
TGTGCCAGCAGTCCCGGGACTAGCGGGAGCGAGCAGTACTTC
>.|TRBJ1-4|TRBV5-5|many
CASSLVAQYNEKLFF
TGTGCCAGCAGCTTGGTTGCACAGTATAATGAAAAACTGTTTTTT
>TRBD2|TRBJ2-1|TRBV19|many
CASSSLRTSGDNEQFF
TGTGCCAGTAGCAGCCTCCGGACTAGCGGAGACAATGAGCAGTTCTTC